Listed below are T cell receptor beta chains from one sample, sequenced in a study of cytomegalovirus exposure and HLA in healthy donors. Clones were read by immunoSEQ multiplex PCR, and TCRdb kept only the in-frame ones, dropping some. The sample has 90,000 or so clones; roughly four fifths are singletons. The material sequenced was PBMCs. These receptors came from a man younger than 40 in good health and CMV-seropositive. Both conserved end residues are part of each CDR3. The order of the fields is V gene, clone size, D gene, J gene, CDR3 DNA, CDR3 protein. D genes are given only for firm matches. Size is stated for part of the rows, as once, few or many counts, or as a class when the clone is expanded.

TRBV10-1,-,-,TRBJ2-1,TGCGCCAGCAGTGAGCCCGGGACTCTCAATGAGCAGTTCTTC,CASSEPGTLNEQFF
TRBV6-6,few,-,TRBJ1-5,TGTGCCAGCACCGAACCAGGCACCGTAGATCAGCCCCAGCATTTT,CASTEPGTVDQPQHF
TRBV5-6,-,-,TRBJ1-2,TGTGCCAGCAGCGACGAATTGACAGCCCTCTATGGCTACACCTTC,CASSDELTALYGYTF
TRBV12-5,-,TRBD2,TRBJ2-1,TGTGCTAGTGGCTTGGGGACTAGCCGATACAATGAGCAGTTCTTC,CASGLGTSRYNEQFF
TRBV30,-,-,TRBJ1-1,TGTGCCTGGAGTGTTCGTAGGGAGAAGAACACTGAAGCTTTCTTT,CAWSVRREKNTEAFF
TRBV7-9,-,TRBD2,TRBJ2-7,TGTGCCAGCAGCCAGGGACTAGCTTACGAGCAGTACTTC,CASSQGLAYEQYF
TRBV5-4,-,TRBD1,TRBJ2-2,TGTGCCAGCAGCGCGGACAGGGGGGCGACCGGGGAGCTGTTTTTT,CASSADRGATGELFF
TRBV5-1,-,-,TRBJ2-7,TGCGCCAGCAGCTTGGCGGCGGGGAGCTCCTACGAGCAGTACTTC,CASSLAAGSSYEQYF
TRBV16,-,TRBD1,TRBJ1-1,TGTGCCAGCAGCTTACAGGGGATTGAAGCTTTCTTT,CASSLQGIEAFF
TRBV6-5,-,TRBD1,TRBJ1-4,TGTGCCAGCAGTTACACCGGGACAGGGCTGGGGGAAAAACTGTTTTTT,CASSYTGTGLGEKLFF
TRBV28,once,TRBD1,TRBJ1-5,TGTGCCAGCACCCGGGGACAGGGAACTAATCAGCCCCAGCATTTT,CASTRGQGTNQPQHF
TRBV10-1,-,-,TRBJ2-4,TGCGCCAGCAGTGAGTTCGCGGGTACGAACATTCAGTACTTC,CASSEFAGTNIQYF
TRBV27,few,TRBD1,TRBJ1-5,TGTGCCAGCAGTAAGATTTCCGGGACAGGGTTTGATCAGCCCCAGCATTTT,CASSKISGTGFDQPQHF
TRBV6-1,-,TRBD2,TRBJ2-2,TGTGCCAGCAGTGAAGGGTTGAGTAGCGGGGTGACCGGGGAGCTGTTTTTT,CASSEGLSSGVTGELFF
TRBV18,few,-,TRBJ2-7,TGTGCCAGCTCCCTAGGAGGCAGCTCCTACGAGCAGTACTTC,CASSLGGSSYEQYF
TRBV9,-,-,TRBJ1-3,TGTGCCAGCAGCGTTGGAACGACACCTGGAAACACCATATATTTT,CASSVGTTPGNTIYF
TRBV4-1,-,TRBD1,TRBJ2-7,TGCGCCAGCAGCCAAGAGGACAGGGGGCAGTACGAGCAGTACTTC,CASSQEDRGQYEQYF
TRBV6-4,-,TRBD1,TRBJ1-5,TGTGCCAGCAGTTTTGGGACAGGGTATCAGCCCCAGCATTTT,CASSFGTGYQPQHF
TRBV5-1,-,TRBD2,TRBJ2-7,TGCGCCAGCAGCTCGGGACTAGCGGAGATCTACGAGCAGTACTTC,CASSSGLAEIYEQYF
TRBV5-4,-,-,TRBJ1-5,TGTGCCAGCAGCTTGGCAGGGGATAGCAATCAGCCCCAGCATTTT,CASSLAGDSNQPQHF
TRBV29-1,once,TRBD2,TRBJ2-1,TGCAGCGTTTCGGGACTAGCGGGAGCTAATGAGCAGTTCTTC,CSVSGLAGANEQFF
TRBV5-1,-,-,TRBJ1-2,TGCGCCAGCAGCTTGGAAGGCGGGCCAACTGGCTACACCTTC,CASSLEGGPTGYTF
TRBV28,-,-,TRBJ2-7,TGTGCCAGCAGACTAGCCCAATACGAGCAGTACTTC,CASRLAQYEQYF
TRBV29-1,-,TRBD2,TRBJ2-3,TGCAGCGTTGCGTCGGCTAGCGGGATCACAGATACGCAGTATTTT,CSVASASGITDTQYF
TRBV9,-,TRBD2,TRBJ2-1,TGTGCCAGCAGCGTAGAGGATAATTGGGCGGGAGGGTTAAATGAGCAGTTCTTC,CASSVEDNWAGGLNEQFF
TRBV28,once,TRBD2,TRBJ2-7,TGTGCCAGCAGTTTTGTGCTAGCGGAGCTCTCCTACGAGCAGTACTTC,CASSFVLAELSYEQYF
TRBV11-2,-,TRBD1,TRBJ2-3,TGTGCCAGCAGCTTCGAAACATACAGGGGGCTTTCAACAGATACGCAGTATTTT,CASSFETYRGLSTDTQYF
TRBV7-2,-,-,TRBJ2-5,TGTGCCAGCAGCTTTAAAGAGACCCAGTACTTC,CASSFKETQYF
TRBV7-2,-,-,TRBJ1-2,TGTGCCAGCAGCTTACAGTATGGCTACACCTTC,CASSLQYGYTF
TRBV19,-,-,TRBJ2-5,TGTGCCAGTAGTATAAACAGCCTAGAGACCCAGTACTTC,CASSINSLETQYF
TRBV7-9,-,TRBD2,TRBJ2-3,TGTGCCAGCAGCTTAAAGGCAGGACTAGCGGTATCCACAGATACGCAGTATTTT,CASSLKAGLAVSTDTQYF
TRBV29-1,-,TRBD1,TRBJ2-1,TGCAGCGTCAAAAGACAGGGTGTTGGCAATGAGCAGTTCTTC,CSVKRQGVGNEQFF
TRBV27,-,TRBD1,TRBJ2-7,TGTGCCAGCAGTTCCCTGACAGGGTGGAGATACGAGCAGTACTTC,CASSSLTGWRYEQYF
TRBV6-1,-,TRBD2,TRBJ2-7,TGTGCCAGCAGGCGGTGGGAGGGAGCTTACGAGCAGTACTTC,CASRRWEGAYEQYF
TRBV2,-,-,TRBJ2-1,TGTGCCAGCAGTGACCCAAACTCCTACAATGAGCAGTTCTTC,CASSDPNSYNEQFF
TRBV7-6,once,-,TRBJ1-1,TGTGCCAGCAGCCAAGGCGGCGCTGGGACTGAAGCTTTCTTT,CASSQGGAGTEAFF
TRBV7-8,-,TRBD1,TRBJ2-7,TGTGCCAGCACCGGGGCGGGACAGGGCTACGAGCAGTACTTC,CASTGAGQGYEQYF
TRBV5-4,few,-,TRBJ2-1,TGTGCCAGCAGCTTGATCCAGTACAATGAGCAGTTCTTC,CASSLIQYNEQFF
TRBV19,-,-,TRBJ2-2,TGTGCCAGTAGTTTAACCAGGGGCACCGGGGAGCTGTTTTTT,CASSLTRGTGELFF
TRBV5-6,-,-,TRBJ1-5,TGTGCCAGCAGCCATTTCGTTACAGGTGACCTCAACCAGCCCCAGCATTTT,CASSHFVTGDLNQPQHF
TRBV6-6,few,-,TRBJ2-7,TGTGCCAGCAGTTTTGGACAAGGGGTCGACGAGCAGTACTTC,CASSFGQGVDEQYF
TRBV28,-,TRBD1,TRBJ2-7,TGTGCCAGCGGGACAGGGGAGATCGAGCAGTACTTC,CASGTGEIEQYF
TRBV15,-,TRBD2,TRBJ2-2,TGTGCCACCAGCAGAGTAGCGGGAGTGGCCGGGGAGCTGTTTTTT,CATSRVAGVAGELFF
TRBV28,-,TRBD2,TRBJ2-2,TGTGCCAGCAGTTCCCCGAGTAGCGGGACCGGGGAGCTGTTTTTT,CASSSPSSGTGELFF
TRBV5-1,once,TRBD1,TRBJ2-1,TGCGCCAGCAGCTTGGCCCTCAGGGACAGTAGGGTTGATGAGCAGTTCTTC,CASSLALRDSRVDEQFF
TRBV29-1,-,-,TRBJ2-7,TGCAGCGTCACAGCCTTGAGCTCCTACGAGCAGTACTTC,CSVTALSSYEQYF
TRBV6-6,-,-,TRBJ1-2,TGTGCCAGCAAAGCTCGAGCAGGGGTGTCCTATGGCTACACCTTC,CASKARAGVSYGYTF
TRBV4-1,-,TRBD1,TRBJ1-3,TGCGCCAGCAGCCAACATAGGGACAGCTCTGGAAACACCATATATTTT,CASSQHRDSSGNTIYF
TRBV4-3,-,TRBD2,TRBJ2-1,TGCGCCAGCAGCCAACTTAGCGGGGTCTACAATGAGCAGTTCTTC,CASSQLSGVYNEQFF
TRBV6-6,few,-,TRBJ1-1,TGTGCCAGCAATAACCCGGTCCGGGACACTGAAGCTTTCTTT,CASNNPVRDTEAFF
TRBV7-2,once,TRBD2,TRBJ2-2,TGTGCCAGCACCCCCCTCGCGGGACTAGGTCCGCCACGGGAGCTGTTTTTT,CASTPLAGLGPPRELFF
TRBV18,-,-,TRBJ2-3,TGTGCCAGCTCACCGAAGCGGCAGGTTGGCCCAGATACGCAGTATTTT,CASSPKRQVGPDTQYF
TRBV10-3,-,TRBD1,TRBJ2-5,TGTGCCATCAGTGGGACAGGACAGGACCAAGAGACCCAGTACTTC,CAISGTGQDQETQYF
TRBV5-4,-,-,TRBJ1-1,TGTGCCAGCAGCTTGGGCTCGGACACCTTAGCTTTCTTT,CASSLGSDTLAFF
TRBV7-2,-,-,TRBJ1-5,TGTGCCAGCAGCTTAGAACGGAATCAGCCCCAGCATTTT,CASSLERNQPQHF